This TCR beta chain was profiled in a study of radiation and T cells in renal cell carcinoma. CDR3 length: 14 residues. Per germline, CDR1 MNHNS and CDR2 SASEGT. The germline V and J ends were trimmed by 6 bases and 4 bases, with 15 bases remaining between them. Time point specified: blood 4 weeks post-SBRT, at nephrectomy. Indicated treatment: 15 Gy SBRT to primary tumor, nephrectomy 4 weeks later. The protocol was immunoSEQ multiplex PCR, while the TCRdb copy is restricted to in-frame clones and leaves out a portion. The table has 150,000 to 200,000 clones, about 87% seen once; the top ten hold about 10%.

The sequence came from a woman in her forties or fifties with renal cell carcinoma. The chain recombines TRBV6-1 with TRBJ1-2; D uncertain. Sequenced here: blood, sampled from a patient whose treatment included radiotherapy and nephrectomy. As DNA, the CDR3 is TGTGCCAGCAGATTTACAACGCCCCTCTATGGCTACACCTTC. This translates into CASRFTTPLYGYTF.